One sample yielded the 9 T cell receptor beta chains listed below, sequenced in a study of blood T cell repertoires in COVID-19. TCRdb keeps only in-frame clones here, not all; method: immunoSEQ multiplex PCR. The sample lists about 200,000 clones, about 83% seen once, with about 6.2% in the top ten. Sequenced input: peripheral blood. The receptors originated from a man aged 55-75 years who had recovered from COVID-19.

The rearrangement links TRBV12-3 or TRBV12-4 to TRBJ1-2; D gene ambiguous. This CDR3 has 12 residues. Deletions cut 10 bases from V and 8 bases from J, with 17 bases between. CDR3 in amino acids: CATVLAGVGYTF. DNA for the CDR3: TGTGCCACCGTTCTGGCGGGAGTCGGCTACACCTTC.

The rearrangement uses TRBV30 and TRBJ2-7; 11 nucleotides match TRBD2. This CDR3 is built from 14 residues. With 2 bases clipped from V and 4 bases from J, the junction kept 4 bases outside the gene matches. Germline lookup yields CDR1 GTSNPN and CDR2 SVGIG (reference sequence). In DNA form, the CDR3 reads TGTGCCTGGAGTCGACTAGCGGGGCTATACGAGCAGTACTTC. It encodes CAWSRLAGLYEQYF.

The CDR3, as DNA: TGTGCCACCAGTGATCCGACAGGGCAGGCAGATACGCAGTATTTT. Amino acid sequence: CATSDPTGQADTQYF. J is TRBJ2-3 and V is TRBV24-1; the match to TRBD1 covers 7 bases. The V and J ends lost 3 bases and 4 bases, in that order; junction bases with no gene match: 6. The CDR3 has 15 amino acids. Germline V gene sequence: CDR1 KGHDR, CDR2 SFDVKD.

The J gene is TRBJ1-5, the V gene TRBV19, with 10 bases lining up with TRBD1. Germline V lookup: CDR1 LNHDA, CDR2 SQIVND (reference sequence). This CDR3 is built from 17 residues. V was clipped by 2 bases and J by 9 bases; unmatched bases: 13. The CDR3 sequence is CASSIMAGQGLAGPQHF. CDR3 nucleotides: TGTGCCAGTAGTATAATGGCGGGACAGGGGCTCGCAGGGCCCCAGCATTTT.

V and J are TRBV9 and TRBJ2-3; possibly TRBD1 for D (5 bases). Germline CDR1 SGDLS, CDR2 YYNGEE. The CDR3 is 14 residues long. V gave up 3 bases and J gave up 5 bases, with 13 bases separating them. CDR3 coding DNA: TGTGCCAGCAGCGCCAGGGATTTACAAGATACGCAGTATTTT. It encodes CASSARDLQDTQYF.

The chain has TRBV7-2 and TRBJ2-1; D gene uncertain. Germline CDR1 is SGHTA and CDR2 is FQGNSA. V dropped 2 bases and J dropped 0 bases, with 2 bases sitting between them. CDR3 size: 13 residues. The CDR3 nucleotides read TGTGCCAGCAGCTTATACTCCTACAATGAGCAGTTCTTC. This translates into CASSLYSYNEQFF.

V and J are TRBV28 and TRBJ1-2; weak D call: TRBD1 (5 bases). The CDR3 consists of 17 residues. V lost 5 bases, J lost 4 bases, and 23 bases lay in between. Looked up from germline, CDR1 is MDHEN and CDR2 is SYDVKM. The CDR3 sequence: CASSDPTAGGELYGYTF. CDR3 nucleotides: TGTGCCAGCAGTGATCCGACAGCCGGCGGCGAACTCTATGGCTACACCTTC.

The chain employs TRBV5-4 and TRBJ2-5; 11 bases agree with TRBD2. V lost 4 bases, J lost 0 bases, and 8 bases stayed unmatched. CDR3 length: 17 amino acids. The germline CDR1 and CDR2 sequences are SGHNT and YYREEE (reference sequence). CDR3 amino acids: CASSPGLAGVYQETQYF. DNA of the CDR3: TGTGCCAGCAGCCCCGGACTAGCGGGCGTGTACCAAGAGACCCAGTACTTC. The full variable domain, with the rest looked up from reference TRBV5-4 and TRBJ2-5, is ETGVTQSPTHLIKTRGQQVTLRCSSQSGHNTVSWYQQALGQGPQFIFQYYREEENGRGNFPPRFSGLQFPNYSSELNVNALELDDSALYLCASSPGLAGVYQETQYFGPGTRLLVL.

CDR3 DNA: TGCGCCAGCAGCTTACCGGATCAGCCCCAGCATTTT. Residues: CASSLPDQPQHF. The V call is TRBV5-1, the J call TRBJ1-5; D not certain. The germline V and J ends were trimmed by 2 bases and 5 bases, with 5 bases remaining between them. CDR1 and CDR2 from the germline V gene are SGHRS and YFSETQ. The CDR3 extends over 12 amino acids.